These 29 T cell receptor beta chains came from one sample sequenced in a study of control samples from healthy donors and cancer patients. Repertoires were generated with immunoSEQ multiplex PCR, while TCRdb's copy carries only in-frame clones and drops some. The sample lists 150,000 to 200,000 clones; 94% were seen once. Sequenced input: blood. Every receptor here comes from a woman aged 18-29 years in good health.

The V call is TRBV6-1, the J call TRBJ1-2, with TRBD1 as a possible D gene (5 bases). Trimming shortened V by 2 bases and J by 5 bases, and 9 bases separated the two germline ends. The CDR3 is made up of 13 amino acids. CDR1 and CDR2 (germline): MNHNS, SASEGT. CDR3 sequence: CASSEFAGYGYTF. CDR3 bases: TGTGCCAGCAGTGAATTTGCAGGGTATGGCTACACCTTC.

The genes are TRBV9 and TRBJ2-2; 9 bases match TRBD1. Trimming cost V 3 bases and J 4 bases; bases outside gene matches: 7. Germline assignment: CDR1 SGDLS and CDR2 YYNGEE. CDR3 size: 16 residues. DNA for the CDR3: TGTGCCAGCAGCGCTCCGGGACAGGGATTCACCGGGGAGCTGTTTTTT. Its protein product is CASSAPGQGFTGELFF.

The chain is built from TRBV10-3 and TRBJ2-3; no definite D call. Trimming shortened V by 2 bases and J by 3 bases, and 9 bases separated the two germline ends. The CDR3 totals 14 residues. Germline V gives CDR1 ENHRY, CDR2 SYGVKD. Written as DNA, the CDR3 is TGTGCCATCAGTGAGCCGACTTTGACAGATACGCAGTATTTT. Its protein is CAISEPTLTDTQYF.

The chain couples TRBV6-5 to TRBJ1-2; D remains unclear. V was pared by 8 bases and J by 4 bases, with 11 bases between. The CDR3 has 12 residues. Looked up from germline, CDR1 is MNHEY and CDR2 is SVGAGI. The CDR3 sequence is CASSGGSYGYTF. The CDR3 bases are TGTGCCAGCTCAGGAGGGAGCTATGGCTACACCTTC.

This chain uses TRBV19 with TRBJ2-2; D might be TRBD2 (5 bases). Germline V CDR1 and CDR2: LNHDA, SQIVND (reference sequence). CDR3 length: 14 amino acids. The V end was cut by 9 bases, the J end by 5 bases, with 16 bases between. CDR3 amino acids: CASSGMELTGELFF. Here the CDR3 DNA reads TGTGCCAGCAGCGGAATGGAATTGACCGGGGAGCTGTTTTTT.

This clone was seen a single time. This chain joins TRBV14 and TRBJ2-2; D is ambiguous. V lost 1 base to trimming and J lost 4 bases, with 7 bases between them. The CDR3 covers 14 residues. Germline CDR1 is SGHDN and CDR2 is FVKESK. The DNA for the CDR3 is TGTGCCAGCAGCCAAGTTCGGGTCACCGGGGAGCTGTTTTTT. Translating it yields CASSQVRVTGELFF.

The chain uses TRBV29-1 and TRBJ1-3, with unresolved D. Germline V gene lookup returns CDR1 SQVTM and CDR2 ANQGSEA. Trimming removed 4 bases from V and 0 bases from J, with 7 bases in between. The CDR3 extends over 13 amino acids. CDR3 DNA sequence: TGCAGCGTTGGCGAAAGCTCTGGAAACACCATATATTTT. It translates to CSVGESSGNTIYF.

The chain carries TRBV12-5 and TRBJ2-7; D not resolved. The ends were cut back, 7 bases at V and 4 bases at J, with 11 bases in the middle. The length of the CDR3 is 12 residues. Germline V gene sequence: CDR1 LGHNT, CDR2 FRNRAP. CDR3: CASAPFEYEQYF. The CDR3 region has the DNA TGTGCTAGTGCCCCCTTCGAATACGAGCAGTACTTC.

The chain combines TRBV6-2 or TRBV6-3 with TRBJ1-5; TRBD1 is a possible D gene (5 bases). V lost 5 bases and J 6 bases, leaving 14 bases between the germline ends. The length of the CDR3 is 14 residues. CDR1 MNHEY and CDR2 SVGEGT come from the germline V gene. CDR3 DNA sequence: TGTGCCAGCAGTGGGACGGGGGTAACTCAGCCCCAGCATTTT. Its translation: CASSGTGVTQPQHF.

DNA of the CDR3: TGTGCCAGCAGCTTGGGACCCCGGTCGGGTGGCTACACCTTC. This encodes CASSLGPRSGGYTF. This chain joins TRBV5-6 and TRBJ1-2; no firm D call. V lost 0 bases to trimming and J lost 7 bases, with 13 bases between them. CDR3 length: 14 amino acids. CDR1 is SGHDT and CDR2 is YYEEEE in the germline V gene.

The chain carries TRBV7-9 and TRBJ2-7; TRBD1 matches 8 bases. Trimming took 5 bases from V and 2 from J; bases not matched to a gene: 8. CDR1 is SEHNR and CDR2 is FQNEAQ in the germline V gene (reference sequence). This CDR3 has 15 residues. CDR3 coding DNA: TGTGCCAGCAGCCCCCAGGACAGGGTGGCCTACGAGCAGTACTTC. It translates to CASSPQDRVAYEQYF.

The J gene is TRBJ1-5, the V gene TRBV6-1, with 7 bases lining up with TRBD1. The trim removed 1 base at V and 2 bases at J, leaving 5 bases unmatched. CDR1 is MNHNS and CDR2 is SASEGT in the germline V gene. This CDR3 contains 16 residues. CDR3 in amino acids: CASSEGRGRGNQPQHF. Here the CDR3 DNA reads TGTGCCAGCAGTGAAGGGAGGGGGCGAGGCAATCAGCCCCAGCATTTT.

The V call is TRBV15, the J call TRBJ1-1; 7 nucleotides match TRBD1. V was pared by 9 bases and J by 4 bases, with 5 bases of the junction left unmatched. This CDR3 has 12 residues. The V gene's germline CDR1 is LNHNV and CDR2 YYDKDF (reference sequence). The CDR3 DNA reads TGTGCCACAGGGGGCGGGGGCACTGAAGCTTTCTTT. Translation gives CATGGGGTEAFF.

This clone was recorded once. V usage is TRBV6-6 and J usage is TRBJ1-6; 9 nucleotides line up with TRBD1. The junction had 12 bases not matched to a gene; V was cut back by 5 bases and J by 7 bases. CDR3 length equals 17 residues. Germline values: CDR1 MNHNY, CDR2 SVGAGI (reference sequence). The CDR3 DNA reads TGTGCCAGCAGTCCCCCCGGACAGGGGATGGGGAATTCACCCCTCCACTTT. This translates into CASSPPGQGMGNSPLHF.

The rearrangement uses TRBV13 and TRBJ2-1; D remains unclear. CDR3 length: 14 residues. Germline V CDR1 and CDR2: PRHDT, FYEKMQ (reference sequence). Trimming removed 4 bases at V and 0 bases at J, with 7 bases between. The CDR3 spells CASSSIGSYNEQFF. For the CDR3, the DNA is TGTGCCAGCAGCTCGATAGGCTCCTACAATGAGCAGTTCTTC.

The chain has TRBV28 and TRBJ2-5, with D unclear. CDR1 and CDR2 (germline): MDHEN, SYDVKM. Trimming removed 6 bases at V and 2 bases at J, with 4 bases between. The CDR3 contains 11 residues. Here the CDR3 reads CASRVQETQYF. The CDR3 DNA follows: TGTGCCAGCAGGGTACAAGAGACCCAGTACTTC.

The chain joins TRBV10-1 to TRBJ2-5; D might be TRBD2 (6 bases). V was trimmed by 4 bases and J by 0 bases, leaving 15 bases between them. CDR3 length: 16 amino acids. Looked up from germline, CDR1 is WNHNN and CDR2 is SYGVQD (reference sequence). The CDR3, as DNA: TGCGCCAGCAGTGGCCAGGGAGCGGGCCACCAAGAGACCCAGTACTTC. Translating it yields CASSGQGAGHQETQYF.

The V gene is TRBV7-2, the J gene TRBJ2-7, with 8 positions matching TRBD1. This CDR3 spans 15 amino acids. In germline, CDR1 is SGHTA, CDR2 FQGNSA. V trimming: 2 bases; J trimming: 0 bases; junction bases outside the gene matches: 3. CDR3 protein: CASSLSGQGSYEQYF. CDR3 DNA: TGTGCCAGCAGCTTAAGCGGACAGGGCTCCTACGAGCAGTACTTC.

The chain uses TRBV7-2 and TRBJ1-6; no firm D call. Germline-derived CDR1 and CDR2 are SGHTA and FQGNSA. V shed 5 bases and J shed 10 bases, with 12 bases lying between them. CDR3 size: 13 residues. CDR3 DNA sequence: TGTGCCAGCAGCCCCCTGGGCCAGTCACCCCTCCACTTT. Translating gives CASSPLGQSPLHF.

The rearrangement uses TRBV19 and TRBJ2-1; D remains ambiguous. This CDR3 is 11 amino acids long. Germline V CDR1 and CDR2: LNHDA, SQIVND (reference sequence). Between the trimmed V and J ends, which lost 3 bases and 8 bases, there was a span of 5 bases. CDR3 sequence reads: CASSIMHEQFF. CDR3 nucleotides: TGTGCCAGTAGTATTATGCATGAGCAGTTCTTC. The entire variable domain, with the rest obtained from reference TRBV19 and TRBJ2-1, is as follows: DGGITQSPKYLFRKEGQNVTLSCEQNLNHDAMYWYRQDPGQGLRLIYYSQIVNDFQKGDIAEGYSVSREKKESFPLTVTSAQKNPTAFYLCASSIMHEQFFGPGTRLTVL.

This chain uses TRBV19 with TRBJ1-2; no clear D gene. Per the germline V gene, CDR1 is LNHDA and CDR2 is SQIVND (reference sequence). Trimming took off 4 bases at V and 4 bases at J, with 13 bases between the two ends. CDR3 length: 14 amino acids. The chain's CDR3 is CASSREVGVYGYTF. CDR3 in DNA: TGTGCCAGTAGTAGAGAAGTGGGAGTCTATGGCTACACCTTC.

This clone was picked up a small number of times. The rearrangement joins TRBV20-1 to TRBJ1-6, with a possible D match to TRBD1 (6 bases). Germline V CDR1 and CDR2: DFQATT, SNEGSKA (reference sequence). The length of the CDR3 is 16 residues. The V gene lost 3 bases and the J gene lost 7 bases, with 19 bases spanning the gap. The DNA for the CDR3 is TGCAGTGCTAGTAGGACAGCGTTAAGCGCCAATTCACCCCTCCACTTT. It specifies CSASRTALSANSPLHF.

The chain has TRBV18 and TRBJ1-3; no reliable D call. Germline CDR1 KGHSH, CDR2 LQKENI. Trimming cost V 3 bases and J 0 bases, with 9 bases left between them. The CDR3 totals 15 residues. CDR3 region: CASSPSWNSGNTIYF. The CDR3 DNA follows: TGTGCCAGCTCACCTTCGTGGAACTCTGGAAACACCATATATTTT.

The table lists this clone with a count of one. The genes are TRBV19 and TRBJ1-2, with a possible D match to TRBD1 (6 bases). V shed 0 bases and J shed 4 bases, with 12 bases lying between them. Per germline, CDR1 LNHDA and CDR2 SQIVND (reference sequence). The CDR3 is 15 residues long. Here the CDR3 DNA reads TGTGCCAGTAGTATAGATGGGACGGGGGCCTATGGCTACACCTTC. This gives the protein CASSIDGTGAYGYTF.

CDR3 sequence (DNA): TGTGCCATCAGTGAGTCCCTCTCTGTCTACGAGCAGTACTTC. It translates to CAISESLSVYEQYF. This rearrangement joins TRBV10-3 to TRBJ2-7, with D uncertain. V was cut by 0 bases and J by 3 bases, with 9 bases left in between. CDR3 size: 14 residues. In germline, CDR1 is ENHRY, CDR2 SYGVKD.

This rearrangement joins TRBV11-2 to TRBJ2-7; a possible D gene is TRBD2 (7 bases). There are 19 residues in the CDR3. CDR1 and CDR2 (germline): SGHAT, FQNNGV. V lost 4 bases and J lost 2, with 27 bases in between. CDR3 amino acids: CASSYVTRGREYLPYEQYF. Here the CDR3 DNA reads TGTGCCAGCAGCTACGTCACGAGGGGGAGGGAATACCTTCCCTACGAGCAGTACTTC.

V usage is TRBV4-2 and J usage is TRBJ1-2, with D unclear. Trimming stripped 0 bases from V and 1 base from J, with 9 bases between. The CDR3 sequence is 15 residues long. Germline lookup yields CDR1 LGHNA and CDR2 YNFKEQ. For the CDR3, the DNA is TGTGCCAGCAGCCAAGATCCGGGTATTAACTATGGCTACACCTTC. Translated, it gives CASSQDPGINYGYTF.

The chain recombines TRBV11-2 with TRBJ2-2; tentative D call: TRBD2 (6 bases). Germline loops: CDR1 SGHAT, CDR2 FQNNGV. The CDR3 is made up of 16 amino acids. V was clipped by 3 bases and J by 2 bases, with 13 bases between them. For the CDR3, the DNA is TGTGCCAGCAGCTTCGCAGCGGGCGCTAACACCGGGGAGCTGTTTTTT. It encodes CASSFAAGANTGELFF. The variable domain in full, completed from reference TRBV11-2 and TRBJ2-2, reads EAGVAQSPRYKIIEKRQSVAFWCNPISGHATLYWYQQILGQGPKLLIQFQNNGVVDDSQLPKDRFSAERLKGVDSTLKIQPAKLEDSAVYLCASSFAAGANTGELFFGEGSRLTVL.

The rearrangement uses TRBV18 and TRBJ2-7, with D perhaps being TRBD1 or TRBD2 (6 bases each). Germline values: CDR1 KGHSH, CDR2 LQKENI. The V end was cut by 4 bases, the J end by 5 bases, with 18 bases between. The CDR3 covers 15 residues. Written as DNA, the CDR3 is TGTGCCAGCTCACTGGTGGGGGGCTACCGGGACGAGCAGTACTTC. Translated: CASSLVGGYRDEQYF. The full variable domain, with the rest looked up from reference TRBV18 and TRBJ2-7, is NAGVMQNPRHLVRRRGQEARLRCSPMKGHSHVYWYRQLPEEGLKFMVYLQKENIIDESGMPKERFSAEFPKEGPSILRIQQVVRGDSAAYFCASSLVGGYRDEQYFGPGTRLTVT.